Following are 23 T cell receptor beta chains from one sample sequenced in a study of blood T cell repertoires in COVID-19 (dated by TCRdb to 2020 to 2022). Library preparation used the immunoSEQ multiplex PCR assay. In its TCRdb copy, this immuneACCESS table keeps in-frame sequences only and misses some clones. Where compared with another copy, unresolved V genes explain less than half of these, and the others have no known cause. Within this sample are around 500,000 clones, with 88% of them counted one time only. Together, the top ten hold 1.5% to 2% of the sample. The sequencing sample was made of PBMCs or T cells enriched from blood (not recorded which). The receptors here all came from a woman between 40 and 50 years old who had recovered from COVID-19.

The chain has TRBV6-5 and TRBJ2-7, with 14 positions matching TRBD2. Germline trimming cut 6 bases from V and 9 bases from J; bases unmatched to any gene: 7. The CDR3 is 14 amino acids. Germline lookup yields CDR1 MNHEY and CDR2 SVGAGI. CDR3 in amino acids: CASRRLAGGPVQYF. The CDR3 DNA is TGTGCCAGCAGGCGACTAGCGGGAGGGCCGGTGCAGTACTTC.

Only one count was recorded for this clone. J is TRBJ2-2 and V is TRBV6-2 or TRBV6-3; D is undetermined. Germline V lookup: CDR1 MNHEY, CDR2 SVGEGT. The CDR3 extends over 14 amino acids. Trimming shortened V by 1 base and J by 1 base, and 4 bases separated the two germline ends. In DNA form, the CDR3 reads TGTGCCAGCAGTTACTACAAGAACACCGGGGAGCTGTTTTTT. It codes for CASSYYKNTGELFF.

CDR3 coding DNA: TGTGCCAGCAGTTTATCCACAGTGAATAATGAGCAGTTCTTC. Encoded protein: CASSLSTVNNEQFF. The V call is TRBV27, the J call TRBJ2-1, with D unclear. This CDR3 has 14 residues. V was trimmed by 0 bases and J by 7 bases, leaving 10 bases between them. Germline loops: CDR1 MNHEY, CDR2 SMNVEV (reference sequence).

In its sample, this clone was seen once. V is TRBV14 and J is TRBJ1-6; 8 bases fit TRBD1. CDR1 and CDR2 from the germline V gene are SGHDN and FVKESK. This CDR3 contains 17 residues. Losses at the gene ends were 5 bases for V and 6 bases for J; bases not matched to a gene: 12. The CDR3 reads CASSATRTGFSNSPLHF. Here the CDR3 DNA reads TGTGCCAGCAGCGCCACTCGGACAGGGTTTAGTAATTCACCCCTCCACTTT. Using reference TRBV14 and TRBJ1-6 for the parts outside the CDR3, the full variable domain is EAGVTQFPSHSVIEKGQTVTLRCDPISGHDNLYWYRRVMGKEIKFLLHFVKESKQDESGMPNNRFLAERTGGTYSTLKVQPAELEDSGVYFCASSATRTGFSNSPLHFGNGTRLTVT.

The rearrangement uses TRBV7-9 and TRBJ2-3; D may be TRBD2 (6 bases). Trimming removed 8 bases from V and 3 bases from J, with 12 bases in between. The CDR3 contains 13 residues. The germline gives CDR1 SEHNR, CDR2 FQNEAQ (reference sequence). CDR3 DNA: TGTGCCAGCCGTGGAGGGGTGACAGATACGCAGTATTTT. This sequence encodes CASRGGVTDTQYF.

The V gene is TRBV19, the J gene TRBJ1-2; D is unresolved. There are 13 residues in the CDR3. V shed 7 bases and J shed 1 base, with 10 bases lying between them. The germline V gene encodes CDR1 LNHDA and CDR2 SQIVND (reference sequence). The CDR3 DNA reads TGTGCCAGTACCGTAGCGGGTAACTATGGCTACACCTTC. It specifies CASTVAGNYGYTF.

V is TRBV7-9 and J is TRBJ1-5; TRBD1 aligns across 7 bases. Germline V gene lookup returns CDR1 SEHNR and CDR2 FQNEAQ (reference sequence). The junction had 8 bases not matched to a gene; V was cut back by 5 bases and J by 7 bases. The CDR3 length is 14 residues. DNA of the CDR3: TGTGCCAGCAGCCTAGGACAGGTCCGGCAGCCCCAGCATTTT. This encodes CASSLGQVRQPQHF.

As to this clone: Germline and junction disagree at one end, which may indicate a read error. The rearrangement links TRBV7-9 to TRBJ2-7; the match to TRBD2 covers 10 bases. From germline, CDR1 is SEHNR and CDR2 FQNEAQ (reference sequence). This CDR3 comprises 12 residues. The CDR3, as DNA: TGTGCCAGCAGCGCTAAAATAGCGGGAGGTTCCTTC. Its protein is CASSAKIAGGSF.

The V and J genes are TRBV7-2 and TRBJ2-1, with TRBD1 matching over 7 bases. Trimming removed 4 bases from V and 6 bases from J; junction bases left unmatched: 3. The CDR3 spans 13 residues. Germline loops: CDR1 SGHTA, CDR2 FQGNSA. In DNA, the CDR3 is TGTGCCAGCAGCTCGGGACAGCCCAATGAGCAGTTCTTC. This codes for CASSSGQPNEQFF.

V usage is TRBV19 and J usage is TRBJ1-2, with 11 bases identical to TRBD1. This CDR3 region has 14 residues. Germline V gene data show CDR1 as LNHDA and CDR2 as SQIVND (reference sequence). V gave up 5 bases and J gave up 8 bases; unmatched junction bases: 7. The CDR3 region has the DNA TGTGCCAGTAGTCCGGGGACAGGGGGAGGGGGCTACACCTTC. Its protein product is CASSPGTGGGGYTF.

The chain links TRBV19 to TRBJ1-1; D is uncertain. Trimming removed 8 bases from V and 4 bases from J, with 8 bases in between. This CDR3 region has 11 residues. CDR1 and CDR2 from the germline V gene are LNHDA and SQIVND (reference sequence). The CDR3 loop is CASGWSTEAFF. For the CDR3, the DNA is TGTGCCAGTGGGTGGAGCACTGAAGCTTTCTTT. The entire variable domain, with the rest obtained from reference TRBV19 and TRBJ1-1, is as follows: DGGITQSPKYLFRKEGQNVTLSCEQNLNHDAMYWYRQDPGQGLRLIYYSQIVNDFQKGDIAEGYSVSREKKESFPLTVTSAQKNPTAFYLCASGWSTEAFFGQGTRLTVV.

The CDR3 DNA sequence: TGTGGCCTGACGGGACATAGCAATCAGCCCCAGCATTTT. This codes for CGLTGHSNQPQHF. This chain connects TRBV27 to TRBJ1-5; D perhaps matches TRBD1 (6 bases). CDR1 MNHEY and CDR2 SMNVEV come from the germline V gene (reference sequence). This CDR3 spans 13 amino acids.

The rearrangement uses TRBV24-1 and TRBJ2-7; TRBD1 agrees at 11 bases. Germline lookup yields CDR1 KGHDR and CDR2 SFDVKD. V gave up 7 bases and J gave up 7 bases; unmatched junction bases: 8. This CDR3 has 14 residues. CDR3 in DNA: TGTGCCACCAGCGGGACAGGGGGGACGGGTGAGCAGTACTTC. This encodes CATSGTGGTGEQYF.

CDR3 protein: CASSILAGNTGELFF. Written as DNA, the CDR3 is TGTGCCAGCAGCATACTAGCGGGAAACACCGGGGAGCTGTTTTTT. The chain recombines TRBV7-2 with TRBJ2-2; TRBD2 matches at 10 bases. The CDR3 spans 15 residues. V lost 5 bases, J lost 2 bases, and 2 bases stayed unmatched. Looked up from germline, CDR1 is SGHTA and CDR2 is FQGNSA.

This chain connects TRBV29-1 to TRBJ1-2; 7 bases are shared with TRBD1. The CDR3 contains 13 residues. J was trimmed by 4 bases and V by 6 bases; bases with no gene match: 8. The germline V gene encodes CDR1 SQVTM and CDR2 ANQGSEA. CDR3 nucleotide sequence: TGCAGCGTCGTCCCCGGGACAGTCTATGGCTACACCTTC. This codes for CSVVPGTVYGYTF.

This chain links TRBV9 with TRBJ1-4, with TRBD1 as a possible D gene (6 bases). The CDR3 has 14 amino acids. Germline V lookup: CDR1 SGDLS, CDR2 YYNGEE. V was cut by 3 bases and J by 7 bases, with 13 bases left in between. The CDR3 region has the DNA TGTGCCAGCAGCGAGGGGGAGAGGACTGAAAAACTGTTTTTT. It codes for CASSEGERTEKLFF.

J is TRBJ1-1 and V is TRBV5-1, with 7 bases identical to TRBD1. This CDR3 region has 16 residues. Germline CDR1 is SGHRS and CDR2 is YFSETQ. Trimming removed 4 bases from V and 0 bases from J; junction bases left unmatched: 9. In DNA form, the CDR3 reads TGCGCCAGCAGCCTAAGACAGGGTGGGGTGAACACTGAAGCTTTCTTT. Amino acid sequence: CASSLRQGGVNTEAFF.

V gene TRBV7-9 combines with J gene TRBJ1-6, with TRBD1 matching 8 bases. The CDR3 spans 15 residues. The V segment lost 5 bases and the J segment 7 bases; nucleotides outside the gene matches: 7. Germline lookup yields CDR1 SEHNR and CDR2 FQNEAQ (reference sequence). DNA for the CDR3: TGTGCCAGCAGCGCCCGGGACAGGCGGAATTCACCCCTCCACTTT. It is translated as CASSARDRRNSPLHF.

This clone appeared a few times. The rearrangement joins TRBV5-1 to TRBJ2-1, with TRBD2 matching over 12 bases. Germline lookup yields CDR1 SGHRS and CDR2 YFSETQ. The V and J ends lost 7 bases and 5 bases, in that order; junction bases with no gene match: 7. The CDR3 loop spans 15 amino acids. CDR3 nucleotide sequence: TGCGCCAGCTACCTAGCGGGAGGGTCGCACAATGAGCAGTTCTTC. It yields the protein CASYLAGGSHNEQFF.

The chain employs TRBV7-8 and TRBJ1-2; TRBD1 aligns across 9 bases. CDR3 length: 18 amino acids. With V trimmed by 3 bases and J by 6 bases, 17 bases remained unmatched. Germline CDR1 SGHVS, CDR2 FQNEAQ. For the CDR3, the DNA is TGTGCCAGCAGCTTTTCGCTTGGGACAGGGTCTATAGCGGATGGCTACACCTTC. Protein product: CASSFSLGTGSIADGYTF. The full variable domain, rest sourced from reference TRBV7-8 and TRBJ1-2, is GAGVSQSPRYKVAKRGQDVALRCDPISGHVSLFWYQQALGQGPEFLTYFQNEAQLDKSGLPSDRFFAERPEGSVSTLKIQRTQQEDSAVYLCASSFSLGTGSIADGYTFGSGTRLTVV.

The chain couples TRBV13 to TRBJ2-5; 7 nucleotides align to TRBD1. Losses at the gene ends were 3 bases for V and 4 bases for J; bases not matched to a gene: 8. Germline CDR1 is PRHDT and CDR2 is FYEKMQ (reference sequence). The CDR3 totals 15 residues. CDR3 amino acids: CASSFTTGAGETQYF. CDR3 bases: TGTGCCAGCAGCTTCACAACAGGGGCGGGAGAGACCCAGTACTTC.

The chain couples TRBV4-3 to TRBJ1-2, with 9 nucleotides matching TRBD1. V gave up 0 bases and J gave up 6 bases; unmatched junction bases: 5. In germline, CDR1 is LGHNA, CDR2 YSLEER. The CDR3 has 15 residues. The CDR3 region is CASSQETGGADGYTF. The DNA of the CDR3 is TGCGCCAGCAGCCAAGAAACAGGGGGCGCGGATGGCTACACCTTC.

This rearrangement joins TRBV6-4 to TRBJ1-1; possible D gene TRBD1, 6 bases. V was clipped by 10 bases and J by 6 bases, with 18 bases between them. CDR3 length: 13 amino acids. The germline CDR1 and CDR2 sequences are MRHNA and SNTAGT. This CDR3 is CATPRGKFSEAFF. Here the CDR3 DNA reads TGTGCCACCCCCAGGGGAAAGTTTTCTGAAGCTTTCTTT.